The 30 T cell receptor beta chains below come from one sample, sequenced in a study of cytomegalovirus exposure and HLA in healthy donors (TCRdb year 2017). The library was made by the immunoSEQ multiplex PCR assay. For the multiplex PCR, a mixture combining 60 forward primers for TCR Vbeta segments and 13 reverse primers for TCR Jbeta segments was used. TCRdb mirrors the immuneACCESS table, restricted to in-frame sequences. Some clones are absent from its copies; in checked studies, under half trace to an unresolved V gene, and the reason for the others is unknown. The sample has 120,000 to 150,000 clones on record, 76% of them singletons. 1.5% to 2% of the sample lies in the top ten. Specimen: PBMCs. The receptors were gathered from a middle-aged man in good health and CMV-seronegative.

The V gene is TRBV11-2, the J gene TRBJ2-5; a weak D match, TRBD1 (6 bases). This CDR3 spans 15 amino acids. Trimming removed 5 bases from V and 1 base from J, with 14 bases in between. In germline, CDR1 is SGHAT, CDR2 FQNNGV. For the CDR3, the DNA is TGTGCCAGCAGCCCCGGGATGACAGGCCAAGAGACCCAGTACTTC. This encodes CASSPGMTGQETQYF.

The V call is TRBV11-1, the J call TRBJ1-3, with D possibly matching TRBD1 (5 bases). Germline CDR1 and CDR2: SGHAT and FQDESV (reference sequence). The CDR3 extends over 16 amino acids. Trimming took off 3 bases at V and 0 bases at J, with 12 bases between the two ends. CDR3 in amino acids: CASSLLQGSSGNTIYF. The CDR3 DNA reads TGTGCCAGCAGCTTGCTCCAGGGAAGCTCTGGAAACACCATATATTTT.

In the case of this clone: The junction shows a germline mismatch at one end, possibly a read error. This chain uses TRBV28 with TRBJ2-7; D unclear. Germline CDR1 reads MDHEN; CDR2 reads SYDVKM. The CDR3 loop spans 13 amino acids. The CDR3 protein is CASSAGPVPPSPF. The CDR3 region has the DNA TGTGCCAGCAGTGCCGGTCCGGTGCCCCCAAGTCCCTTC. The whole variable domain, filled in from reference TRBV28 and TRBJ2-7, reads DVKVTQSSRYLVKRTGEKVFLECVQDMDHENMFWYRQDPGLGLRLIYFSYDVKMKEKGDIPEGYSVSREKKERFSLILESASTNQTSMYLCASSAGPVPPSPFGPGTRLTVT.

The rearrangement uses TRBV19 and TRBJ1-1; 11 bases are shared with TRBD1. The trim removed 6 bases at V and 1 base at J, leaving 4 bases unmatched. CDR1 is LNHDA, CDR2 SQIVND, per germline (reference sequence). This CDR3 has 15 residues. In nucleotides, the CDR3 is TGTGCCAGTAGGGACAGGGGGCGGAAGAACACTGAAGCTTTCTTT. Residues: CASRDRGRKNTEAFF.

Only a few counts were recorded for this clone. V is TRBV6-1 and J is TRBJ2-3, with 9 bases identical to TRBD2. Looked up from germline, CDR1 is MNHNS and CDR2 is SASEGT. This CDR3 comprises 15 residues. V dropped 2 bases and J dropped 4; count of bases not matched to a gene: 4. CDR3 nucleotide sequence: TGTGCCAGCAGTGAAAATAGCGGGGGCCCAGATACGCAGTATTTT. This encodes CASSENSGGPDTQYF.

DNA of the CDR3: TGCAGCGTTCCTTCACCGGGACGGCGGGGGGAGACCCAGTACTTC. Residues: CSVPSPGRRGETQYF. The J gene is TRBJ2-5, the V gene TRBV29-1; 7 bases map to TRBD2. Germline V gives CDR1 SQVTM, CDR2 ANQGSEA. This CDR3 contains 15 residues. Trimming took 5 bases from V and 5 from J; bases not matched to a gene: 14.

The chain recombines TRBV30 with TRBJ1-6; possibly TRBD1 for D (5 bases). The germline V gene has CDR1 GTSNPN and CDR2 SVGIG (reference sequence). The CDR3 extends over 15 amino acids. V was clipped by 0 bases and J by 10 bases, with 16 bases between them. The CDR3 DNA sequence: TGTGCCTGGAGTGTACTCCAGGGTCGACAGTCACCCCTCCACTTT. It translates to CAWSVLQGRQSPLHF.

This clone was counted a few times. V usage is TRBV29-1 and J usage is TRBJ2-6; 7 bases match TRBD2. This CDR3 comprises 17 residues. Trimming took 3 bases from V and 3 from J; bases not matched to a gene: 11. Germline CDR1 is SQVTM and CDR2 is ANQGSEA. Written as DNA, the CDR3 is TGCAGCGTTGACGGCGTTGTAGGGGAGGGTGGGGCCAACGTCCTGACTTTC. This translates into CSVDGVVGEGGANVLTF.

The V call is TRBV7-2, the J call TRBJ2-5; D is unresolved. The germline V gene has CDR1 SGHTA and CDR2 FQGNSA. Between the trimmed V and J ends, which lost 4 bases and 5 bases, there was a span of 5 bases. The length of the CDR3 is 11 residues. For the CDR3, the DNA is TGTGCCAGCAGCTCTAAGGAGACCCAGTACTTC. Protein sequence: CASSSKETQYF.

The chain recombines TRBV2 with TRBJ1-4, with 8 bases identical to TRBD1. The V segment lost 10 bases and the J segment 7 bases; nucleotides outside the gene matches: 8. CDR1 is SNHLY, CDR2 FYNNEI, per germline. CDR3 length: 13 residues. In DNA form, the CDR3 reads TGTGCCATCAAGGGACAGGCCGGTGAAAAACTGTTTTTT. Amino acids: CAIKGQAGEKLFF.

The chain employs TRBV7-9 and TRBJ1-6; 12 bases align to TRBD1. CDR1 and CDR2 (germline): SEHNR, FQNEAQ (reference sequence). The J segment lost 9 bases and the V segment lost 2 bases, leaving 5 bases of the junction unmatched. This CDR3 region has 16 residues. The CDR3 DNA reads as TGTGCCAGCAGCTTATGGGACAGGGGGCTTGGTTCACCCCTCCACTTT. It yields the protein CASSLWDRGLGSPLHF.

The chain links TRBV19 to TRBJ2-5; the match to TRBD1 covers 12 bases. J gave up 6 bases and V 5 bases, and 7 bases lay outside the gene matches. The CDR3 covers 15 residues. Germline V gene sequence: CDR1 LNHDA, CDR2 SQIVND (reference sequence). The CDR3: CASSPGTGGAKTQYF. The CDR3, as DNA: TGTGCCAGTAGTCCTGGGACAGGGGGCGCGAAGACCCAGTACTTC. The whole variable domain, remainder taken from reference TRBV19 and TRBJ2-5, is DGGITQSPKYLFRKEGQNVTLSCEQNLNHDAMYWYRQDPGQGLRLIYYSQIVNDFQKGDIAEGYSVSREKKESFPLTVTSAQKNPTAFYLCASSPGTGGAKTQYFGPGTRLLVL.

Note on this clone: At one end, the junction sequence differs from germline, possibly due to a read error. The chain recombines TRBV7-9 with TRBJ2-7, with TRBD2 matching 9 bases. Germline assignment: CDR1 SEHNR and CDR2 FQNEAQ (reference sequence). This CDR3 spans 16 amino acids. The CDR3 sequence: CASSQDMRGGNYEQYF. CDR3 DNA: TGCGCCAGCAGCCAAGATATGCGGGGGGGAAACTACGAGCAGTACTTC. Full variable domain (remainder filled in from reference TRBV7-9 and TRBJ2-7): DTGVSQNPRHKITKRGQNVTFRCDPISEHNRLYWYRQTLGQGPEFLTYFQNEAQLEKSRLLSDRFSAERPKGSFSTLEIQRTEQGDSAMYLCASSQDMRGGNYEQYFGPGTRLTVT.

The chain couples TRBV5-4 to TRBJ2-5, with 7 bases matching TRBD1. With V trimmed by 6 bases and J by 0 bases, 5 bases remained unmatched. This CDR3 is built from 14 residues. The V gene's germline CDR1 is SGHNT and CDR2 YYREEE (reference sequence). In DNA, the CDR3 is TGTGCCAGCAATATACAGGGGAACCAAGAGACCCAGTACTTC. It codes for CASNIQGNQETQYF.

CDR3 nucleotide sequence: TGCGCCAGCACCCTATATGAGACGGGGGGGCCATACGAGCAGTACTTC. It codes for CASTLYETGGPYEQYF. The chain joins TRBV5-1 to TRBJ2-7; TRBD2 aligns across 8 bases. The CDR3 has 16 residues. V trimming: 6 bases; J trimming: 4 bases; junction bases outside the gene matches: 15. Germline V CDR1 and CDR2: SGHRS, YFSETQ.

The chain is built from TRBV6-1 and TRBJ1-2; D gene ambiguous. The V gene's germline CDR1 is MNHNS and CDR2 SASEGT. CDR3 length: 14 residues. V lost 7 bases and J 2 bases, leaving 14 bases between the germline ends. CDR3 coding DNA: TGTGCCAGCACCCTTTACTCCTTGAACTATGGCTACACCTTC. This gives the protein CASTLYSLNYGYTF.

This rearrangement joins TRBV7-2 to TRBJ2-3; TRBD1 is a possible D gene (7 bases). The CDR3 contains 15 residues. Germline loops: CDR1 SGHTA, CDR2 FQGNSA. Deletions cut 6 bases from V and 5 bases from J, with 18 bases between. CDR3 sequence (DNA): TGTGCCAGCAGGACGGGGGCCCAGGGGGTAGATACGCAGTATTTT. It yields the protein CASRTGAQGVDTQYF. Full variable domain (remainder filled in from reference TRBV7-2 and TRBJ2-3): GAGVSQSPSNKVTEKGKDVELRCDPISGHTALYWYRQSLGQGLEFLIYFQGNSAPDKSGLPSDRFSAERTGGSVSTLTIQRTQQEDSAVYLCASRTGAQGVDTQYFGPGTRLTVL.

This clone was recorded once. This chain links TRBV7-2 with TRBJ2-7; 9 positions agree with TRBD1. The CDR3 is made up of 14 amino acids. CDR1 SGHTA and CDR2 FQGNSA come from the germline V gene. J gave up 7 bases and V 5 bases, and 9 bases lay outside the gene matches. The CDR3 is CASSETGGRWEQYF. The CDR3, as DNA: TGTGCCAGCAGCGAGACAGGGGGGCGGTGGGAGCAGTACTTC.

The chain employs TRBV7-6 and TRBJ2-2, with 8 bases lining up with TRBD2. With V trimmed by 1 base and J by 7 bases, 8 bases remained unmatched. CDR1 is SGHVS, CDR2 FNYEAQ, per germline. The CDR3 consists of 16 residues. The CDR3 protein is CASSLVSGLDGGELFF. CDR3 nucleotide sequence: TGTGCCAGCAGCTTAGTTTCGGGACTAGATGGCGGGGAGCTGTTTTTT. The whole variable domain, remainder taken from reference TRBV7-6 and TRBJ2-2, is GAGVSQSPRYKVTKRGQDVALRCDPISGHVSLYWYRQALGQGPEFLTYFNYEAQQDKSGLPNDRFSAERPEGSISTLTIQRTEQRDSAMYRCASSLVSGLDGGELFFGEGSRLTVL.

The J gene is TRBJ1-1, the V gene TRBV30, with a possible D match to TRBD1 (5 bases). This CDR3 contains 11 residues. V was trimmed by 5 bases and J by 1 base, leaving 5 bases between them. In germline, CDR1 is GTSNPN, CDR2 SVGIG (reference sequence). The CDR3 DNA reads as TGTGCCTGGGGACAGAACACTGAAGCTTTCTTT. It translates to CAWGQNTEAFF.

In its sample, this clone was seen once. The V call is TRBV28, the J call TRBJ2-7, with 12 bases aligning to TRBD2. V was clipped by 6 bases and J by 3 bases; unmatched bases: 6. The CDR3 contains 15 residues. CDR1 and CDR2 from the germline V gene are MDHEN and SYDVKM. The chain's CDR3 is CASSHSGLAGYEQYF. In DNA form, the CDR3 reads TGTGCCAGCAGCCACTCGGGACTAGCGGGCTACGAGCAGTACTTC. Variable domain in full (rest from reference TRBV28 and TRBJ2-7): DVKVTQSSRYLVKRTGEKVFLECVQDMDHENMFWYRQDPGLGLRLIYFSYDVKMKEKGDIPEGYSVSREKKERFSLILESASTNQTSMYLCASSHSGLAGYEQYFGPGTRLTVT.

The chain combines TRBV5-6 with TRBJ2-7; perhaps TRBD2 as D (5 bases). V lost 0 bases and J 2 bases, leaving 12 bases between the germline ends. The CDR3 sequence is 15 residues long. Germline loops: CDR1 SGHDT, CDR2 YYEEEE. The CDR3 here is CASSLGAMRAYEQYF. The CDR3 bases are TGTGCCAGCAGCTTGGGGGCCATGCGGGCCTACGAGCAGTACTTC.

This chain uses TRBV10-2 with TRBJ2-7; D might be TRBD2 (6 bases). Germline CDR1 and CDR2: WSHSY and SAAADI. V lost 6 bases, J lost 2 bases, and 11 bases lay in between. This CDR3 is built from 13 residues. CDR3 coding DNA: TGCGCCAGCAGGGCCGGGACTCCCTACGAGCAGTACTTC. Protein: CASRAGTPYEQYF.

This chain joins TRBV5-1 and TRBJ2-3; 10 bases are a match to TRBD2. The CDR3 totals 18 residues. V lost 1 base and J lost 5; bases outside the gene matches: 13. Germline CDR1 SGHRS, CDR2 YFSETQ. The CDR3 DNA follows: TGCGCCAGCAGCTTGACTAGCGGGAAGGTTCTGGCGGGAGATACGCAGTATTTT. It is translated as CASSLTSGKVLAGDTQYF.

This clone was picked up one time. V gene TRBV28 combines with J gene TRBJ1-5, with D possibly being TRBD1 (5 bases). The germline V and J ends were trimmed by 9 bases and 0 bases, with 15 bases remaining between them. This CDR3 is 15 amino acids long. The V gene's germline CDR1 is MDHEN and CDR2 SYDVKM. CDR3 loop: CASRLGPDSNQPQHF. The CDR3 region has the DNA TGTGCCAGTCGGCTGGGGCCCGATAGCAATCAGCCCCAGCATTTT.

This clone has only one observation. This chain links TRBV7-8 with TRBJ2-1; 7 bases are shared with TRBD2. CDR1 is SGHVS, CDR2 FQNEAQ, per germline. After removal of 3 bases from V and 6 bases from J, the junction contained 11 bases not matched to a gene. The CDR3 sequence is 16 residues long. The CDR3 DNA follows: TGTGCCAGCAGCTTTTTTGGGAGGGTGGCCCCCAATGAGCAGTTCTTC. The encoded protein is CASSFFGRVAPNEQFF. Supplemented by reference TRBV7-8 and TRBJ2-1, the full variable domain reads GAGVSQSPRYKVAKRGQDVALRCDPISGHVSLFWYQQALGQGPEFLTYFQNEAQLDKSGLPSDRFFAERPEGSVSTLKIQRTQQEDSAVYLCASSFFGRVAPNEQFFGPGTRLTVL.

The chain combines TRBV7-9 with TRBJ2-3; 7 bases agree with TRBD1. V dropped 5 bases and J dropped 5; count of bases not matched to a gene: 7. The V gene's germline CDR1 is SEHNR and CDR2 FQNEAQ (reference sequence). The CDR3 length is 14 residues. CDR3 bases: TGTGCCAGCAGCCGACAGGGAAAGGGAGATACGCAGTATTTT. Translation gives CASSRQGKGDTQYF.

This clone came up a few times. The CDR3 DNA reads as TGTGCCAGCAGTAGGAGGGGAGCAGAGTCCTACGAGCAGTACTTC. It specifies CASSRRGAESYEQYF. The chain combines TRBV6-5 with TRBJ2-5; possibly TRBD2 for D (6 bases). The last part of the DNA fits TRBJ2-7 better; the J call may be wrong. This CDR3 has 15 amino acids. Germline V gene lookup returns CDR1 MNHEY and CDR2 SVGAGI.

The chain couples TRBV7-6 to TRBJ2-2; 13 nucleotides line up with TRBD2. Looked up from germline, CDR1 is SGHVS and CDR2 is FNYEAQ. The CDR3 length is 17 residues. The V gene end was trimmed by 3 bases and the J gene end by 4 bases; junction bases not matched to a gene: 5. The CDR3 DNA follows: TGTGCCAGCAGCTTGGCGGGACTAGCGGGACTCACCGGGGAGCTGTTTTTT. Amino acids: CASSLAGLAGLTGELFF.

The CDR3 DNA reads as TGTGCCAGCAGCTTAGGAGGGATTAATACGCAGTATTTT. Amino acid sequence: CASSLGGINTQYF. This rearrangement joins TRBV7-3 to TRBJ2-3; TRBD2 is a possible D gene (6 bases). The V end lost 2 bases, the J end lost 7 bases, and 10 bases lay between the germline ends. The germline V gene has CDR1 SGHTA and CDR2 FQGTGA. There are 13 residues in the CDR3.